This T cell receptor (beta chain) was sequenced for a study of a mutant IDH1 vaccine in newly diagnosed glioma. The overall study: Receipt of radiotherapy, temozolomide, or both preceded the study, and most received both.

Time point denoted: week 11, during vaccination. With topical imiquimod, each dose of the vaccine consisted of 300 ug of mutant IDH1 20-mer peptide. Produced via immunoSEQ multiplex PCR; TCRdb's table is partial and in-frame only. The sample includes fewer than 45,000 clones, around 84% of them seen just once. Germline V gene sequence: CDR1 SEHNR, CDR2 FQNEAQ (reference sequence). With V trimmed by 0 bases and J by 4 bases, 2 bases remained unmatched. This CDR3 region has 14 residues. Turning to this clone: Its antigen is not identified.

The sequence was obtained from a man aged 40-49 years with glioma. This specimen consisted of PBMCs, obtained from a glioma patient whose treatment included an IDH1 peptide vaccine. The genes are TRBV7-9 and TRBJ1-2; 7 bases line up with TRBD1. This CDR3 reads CASSLARDSYGYTF. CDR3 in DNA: TGTGCCAGCAGCTTAGCCCGGGACAGCTATGGCTACACCTTC.